These 15 T cell receptor beta chains were sequenced from one sample in a study of diagnostic markers for celiac disease. TCRdb re-called the reads; every CDR3 protein appears as one record, without DNA. In all, the sample yields approximately 8,000 distinct CDR3 sequences. Sequencing used either unsorted cells or a sorted T cell fraction (not recorded which). All receptors come from a human donor. This table probably holds off-target reads from a library built for another chain.

This chain connects TRBV5-1 to TRBJ2-1. The CDR3 runs 12 residues. Germline V lookup: CDR1 SGHRS, CDR2 YFSETQ. This chain's CDR3 is CASSSDSFEQFF.

This clonotype registers medium-sized by frequency. This chain links TRBV20-1 with TRBJ1-1; there is no DNA to check the TCRdb D call of TRBD1. The CDR3 is made up of 16 amino acids. Germline V gene data show CDR1 as DFQATT and CDR2 as SNEGSKA (reference sequence). This chain's CDR3 is CSARDIRRQGSTEAFF.

Frequency places this clonotype as medium-sized. V gene TRBV20-1 combines with J gene TRBJ2-3; the D call from TCRdb, TRBD1, cannot be confirmed without DNA. This CDR3 contains 15 residues. Germline V gene sequence: CDR1 DFQATT, CDR2 SNEGSKA (reference sequence). The CDR3 spells CSARAPGGDPDTQYF.

The V and J genes are TRBV11-2 and TRBJ1-3. The CDR3 extends over 15 amino acids. Germline values: CDR1 SGHAT, CDR2 FQNNGV. This chain's CDR3 is CASSPSQGHGNTIYF.

The chain uses TRBV7-6 and TRBJ2-2; TCRdb returns TRBD1, unconfirmable since there is no DNA. Germline loops: CDR1 SGHVS, CDR2 FNYEAQ. This CDR3 spans 15 amino acids. CDR3: CASSDGQLNTGELFF. Looking up the rest from reference TRBV7-6 and TRBJ2-2 gives the full variable domain: GAGVSQSPRYKVTKRGQDVALRCDPISGHVSLYWYRQALGQGPEFLTYFNYEAQQDKSGLPNDRFSAERPEGSISTLTIQRTEQRDSAMYRCASSDGQLNTGELFFGEGSRLTVL.

This chain joins TRBV10-3 and TRBJ2-1. Looked up from germline, CDR1 is ENHRY and CDR2 is SYGVKD. CDR3 length: 14 amino acids. CDR3 loop: CAVLDRGSYNEQFF.

By frequency, this clonotype is medium-sized. V gene TRBV2 combines with J gene TRBJ1-3; TCRdb reports TRBD1, a call that lacks DNA to check it against. Germline values: CDR1 SNHLY, CDR2 FYNNEI. This CDR3 is 15 amino acids long. CDR3 in amino acids: CASSTGTNSGNTIYF.

The chain employs TRBV5-6 and TRBJ2-5. The CDR3 is 11 amino acids. CDR1 and CDR2 (germline): SGHDT, YYEEEE. CDR3 sequence: CASSLLETQYF.

The V gene is TRBV18, the J gene TRBJ2-1. The germline gives CDR1 KGHSH, CDR2 LQKENI. The length of the CDR3 is 15 residues. CDR3 sequence reads: CASSPVGYSYNEQFF.

V is TRBV27 and J is TRBJ1-1. The CDR3 covers 12 residues. Germline V gene data show CDR1 as MNHEY and CDR2 as SMNVEV (reference sequence). This CDR3 reads CASSLPAGRAFF.

The rearrangement links TRBV28 to TRBJ1-5; TCRdb indicates TRBD1, and absent DNA this call remains unverified. The CDR3 contains 19 residues. Germline CDR1 reads MDHEN; CDR2 reads SYDVKM. CDR3 protein: CASSRFFGTGGSSNQPQHF.

This clonotype is medium-sized by frequency. The chain is built from TRBV30 and TRBJ2-2; the TCRdb call, TRBD2, lacks DNA for checking. This CDR3 region has 15 residues. Germline V CDR1 and CDR2: GTSNPN, SVGIG (reference sequence). This CDR3 reads CAWRAAGGGTGELFF.

The chain carries TRBV18 and TRBJ2-5; with no DNA, the TCRdb D assignment of TRBD2 cannot be verified. This CDR3 has 15 residues. Per the germline V gene, CDR1 is KGHSH and CDR2 is LQKENI. The CDR3 loop is CASSPGGSGGETQYF.

The rearrangement links TRBV30 to TRBJ2-3; without DNA, the TCRdb call of TRBD1 cannot be checked. Germline V gene lookup returns CDR1 GTSNPN and CDR2 SVGIG (reference sequence). There are 15 residues in the CDR3. This chain's CDR3 is CAWSVGGGLVGTQYF.

The chain employs TRBV7-9 and TRBJ1-1; no DNA is available, so the TRBD1 call from TCRdb remains unchecked. This CDR3 is 14 amino acids long. In germline, CDR1 is SEHNR, CDR2 FQNEAQ (reference sequence). The CDR3 is CASSLVGGEGEAFF.